Presented here are 10 T cell receptor beta chains from one specimen sequenced in a study of shared clonotypes between healthy human individuals. The naive CD8 fraction comprised CD45RO-negative cells positively selected for CCR7 and excluded terminally differentiated effector memory CD45RA+ cells. The protocol was immunoSEQ multiplex PCR, while the TCRdb copy is restricted to in-frame clones and leaves out a portion. The data hold roughly 2,000,000 clones, with 93% observed a single time. Material for sequencing was naive CD8+ T cells from PBMCs. These receptors were collected from a man aged 18 to 29 in good health. Some clones in this sample may be carry-over from other donors' samples.

The genes are TRBV27 and TRBJ1-2; D call uncertain. Germline CDR1 reads MNHEY; CDR2 reads SMNVEV (reference sequence). This CDR3 region has 15 residues. The germline V and J ends were trimmed by 5 bases and 2 bases, with 15 bases remaining between them. CDR3 DNA: TGTGCCAGCAGTCCCCGAGAACGGACGAACTATGGCTACACCTTC. It codes for CASSPRERTNYGYTF.

The V gene is TRBV27, the J gene TRBJ2-2; D call uncertain. The V end lost 1 base, the J end lost 1 base, and 10 bases lay between the germline ends. The CDR3 loop spans 16 amino acids. Germline V CDR1 and CDR2: MNHEY, SMNVEV (reference sequence). In DNA, the CDR3 is TGTGCCAGCAGTTTATTACAGCCAGTGAACACCGGGGAGCTGTTTTTT. Its translation: CASSLLQPVNTGELFF.

As regards this clone: Germline and junction disagree at one end, which may indicate a read error. The chain joins TRBV9 to TRBJ2-5; D is possibly TRBD2 (8 bases). The J call may be incorrect, as the DNA end agrees better with TRBJ2-7. The CDR3 sequence is 14 residues long. Germline V gene lookup returns CDR1 SGDLS and CDR2 YYNGEE. The CDR3 coding sequence is TGTGCCCGCAGCGGGGGAGGGGGCCGGTACGAGCAGTACTTC. Its translation is CARSGGGGRYEQYF.

The chain has TRBV28 and TRBJ2-1; 10 bases are shared with TRBD1. Germline lookup yields CDR1 MDHEN and CDR2 SYDVKM. The V segment lost 6 bases and the J segment 8 bases; nucleotides outside the gene matches: 10. The CDR3 extends over 15 amino acids. The CDR3 DNA reads as TGTGCCAGCAGCCTCGGACAGGGGGTTGTCTATGAGCAGTTCTTC. Amino acids: CASSLGQGVVYEQFF. The full variable domain, rest sourced from reference TRBV28 and TRBJ2-1, is DVKVTQSSRYLVKRTGEKVFLECVQDMDHENMFWYRQDPGLGLRLIYFSYDVKMKEKGDIPEGYSVSREKKERFSLILESASTNQTSMYLCASSLGQGVVYEQFFGPGTRLTVL.

The chain recombines TRBV27 with TRBJ1-1, with D hard to call. Between the trimmed V and J ends, which lost 0 bases and 5 bases, there was a span of 7 bases. This CDR3 is built from 13 residues. The V gene's germline CDR1 is MNHEY and CDR2 SMNVEV (reference sequence). The CDR3 DNA is TGTGCCAGCAGTTTATCCCACCTAACTGAAGCTTTCTTT. It is translated as CASSLSHLTEAFF.

This clone was counted once. This sequence joins TRBV19 and TRBJ1-4; TRBD1 agrees at 8 bases. The CDR3 extends over 13 amino acids. V lost 11 bases to trimming and J lost 6 bases; unmatched junction nucleotides: 8. CDR1 LNHDA and CDR2 SQIVND come from the germline V gene (reference sequence). This chain's CDR3 is CACGQGVYEKLFF. CDR3 DNA: TGTGCCTGCGGACAGGGCGTTTATGAAAAACTGTTTTTT. The whole variable domain, filled in from reference TRBV19 and TRBJ1-4, reads DGGITQSPKYLFRKEGQNVTLSCEQNLNHDAMYWYRQDPGQGLRLIYYSQIVNDFQKGDIAEGYSVSREKKESFPLTVTSAQKNPTAFYLCACGQGVYEKLFFGSGTQLSVL.

The CDR3 region has the DNA TGCGCCAGCAGCGCCCTCGGGGGACTAGCGCTCACAGATACGCAGTATTTT. As protein: CASSALGGLALTDTQYF. The chain carries TRBV5-1 and TRBJ2-3; 10 positions match TRBD2. V was clipped by 4 bases and J by 2 bases; unmatched bases: 10. The CDR3 runs to 17 residues. Germline V gene lookup returns CDR1 SGHRS and CDR2 YFSETQ. The full variable domain, with the rest looked up from reference TRBV5-1 and TRBJ2-3, is KAGVTQTPRYLIKTRGQQVTLSCSPISGHRSVSWYQQTPGQGLQFLFEYFSETQRNKGNFPGRFSGRQFSNSRSEMNVSTLELGDSALYLCASSALGGLALTDTQYFGPGTRLTVL.

The chain carries TRBV27 and TRBJ1-2; the D is unclear. The V and J ends lost 7 bases and 2 bases respectively, with 17 bases between them. The CDR3 loop spans 15 amino acids. The germline V gene has CDR1 MNHEY and CDR2 SMNVEV (reference sequence). The CDR3 loop reads CASMWQRMGNYGYTF. CDR3 bases: TGTGCCAGCATGTGGCAGAGGATGGGGAACTATGGCTACACCTTC.

The chain uses TRBV27 and TRBJ1-1, with 11 bases identical to TRBD1. The CDR3 length is 15 residues. Germline loops: CDR1 MNHEY, CDR2 SMNVEV (reference sequence). The V gene end was trimmed by 5 bases and the J gene end by 5 bases; junction bases not matched to a gene: 7. CDR3 loop: CASSRGQGVWTEAFF. Here the CDR3 DNA reads TGTGCCAGCAGTCGGGGACAGGGGGTGTGGACTGAAGCTTTCTTT.

The gene calls are TRBV7-8 and TRBJ2-1; D not resolved. This CDR3 spans 12 amino acids. CDR1 SGHVS and CDR2 FQNEAQ come from the germline V gene. Trimming stripped 0 bases from V and 10 bases from J, with 7 bases between. CDR3 residues: CASSLARREQFF. CDR3 sequence (DNA): TGTGCCAGCAGCTTAGCGCGTAGGGAGCAGTTCTTC.